The 17 T cell receptor beta chains below were found in one sample sequenced in a study of OX40 agonist ivuxolimab in advanced cancers. The repertoire was sequenced with immunoSEQ multiplex PCR; TCRdb's copy has only in-frame clones and lacks some. The data hold some 30,000 clones, with about 88% observed a single time. This sample comprised CD4+ or CD8+ T cells sorted from blood, obtained in a trial of the OX40 agonist ivuxolimab. The origin of the receptors is an adult with an advanced solid tumor such as melanoma, head and neck, liver or kidney cancer.

This sequence joins TRBV11-3 and TRBJ1-2; D is unclear. CDR1 is SGHNT, CDR2 YENEEA, per germline. V gave up 3 bases and J gave up 8 bases, with 13 bases separating them. This CDR3 region has 13 residues. The CDR3 sequence: CASSFGGSKGYTF. For the CDR3, the DNA is TGTGCCAGCAGCTTCGGAGGGTCTAAGGGCTACACCTTC.

The genes are TRBV10-3 and TRBJ2-6; tentatively, D is TRBD1 (5 bases). The CDR3 runs to 16 residues. Germline values: CDR1 ENHRY, CDR2 SYGVKD. V was shortened by 6 bases and J by 1 base, with 13 bases between the two germline ends. CDR3 loop: CAIRGPSRSGANVLTF. CDR3 sequence (DNA): TGTGCCATCAGGGGGCCGAGTAGATCTGGGGCCAACGTCCTGACTTTC.

This sequence joins TRBV10-3 and TRBJ1-5; D remains unclear. The germline V and J ends were trimmed by 5 bases and 4 bases, with 12 bases remaining between them. Germline CDR1 ENHRY, CDR2 SYGVKD. There are 14 residues in the CDR3. The CDR3 coding sequence is TGTGCCATCAGTAGCGGGCAGGCGAATCAGCCCCAGCATTTT. This codes for CAISSGQANQPQHF.

The chain links TRBV15 to TRBJ1-1, with a weak D call TRBD1 (6 bases). Germline CDR1 and CDR2: LNHNV and YYDKDF (reference sequence). Trimming removed 5 bases from V and 3 bases from J, with 16 bases in between. This CDR3 has 15 amino acids. The CDR3 nucleotides read TGTGCCACCAGCCATCGACAGGTGTATGACACTGAAGCTTTCTTT. This sequence encodes CATSHRQVYDTEAFF. Combining the CDR3 with reference TRBV15 and TRBJ1-1 gives the whole variable domain DAMVIQNPRYQVTQFGKPVTLSCSQTLNHNVMYWYQQKSSQAPKLLFHYYDKDFNNEADTPDNFQSRRPNTSFCFLDIRSPGLGDTAMYLCATSHRQVYDTEAFFGQGTRLTVV.

As for this clone: In the same sample, other DNA sequences code for this CDR3. Here the CDR3 DNA reads TGTGCCAGCAGGACGGGGAGCAGCACTGAAGCTTTCTTT. It translates to CASRTGSSTEAFF. This sequence joins TRBV6-5 and TRBJ1-1, with D unresolved. The CDR3 consists of 13 residues. The ends were cut back, 6 bases at V and 4 bases at J, with 12 bases in the middle. Germline values: CDR1 MNHEY, CDR2 SVGAGI.

V gene TRBV5-1 combines with J gene TRBJ1-1; D not resolved. CDR3 size: 15 residues. Germline assignment: CDR1 SGHRS and CDR2 YFSETQ. V gave up 0 bases and J gave up 1 base, with 10 bases separating them. This CDR3 is CASSLADARNTEAFF. The DNA of the CDR3 is TGCGCCAGCAGCTTGGCAGACGCCCGGAACACTGAAGCTTTCTTT.

The chain is built from TRBV7-7 and TRBJ2-3, with D tentatively TRBD1 or TRBD2 (6 bases each). This CDR3 has 13 amino acids. The V gene's germline CDR1 is SSHAT and CDR2 FNYEAQ (reference sequence). V lost 3 bases and J lost 7, with 11 bases in between. CDR3 region: CASSFRGVNTQYF. In DNA form, the CDR3 reads TGTGCCAGCAGCTTTAGGGGGGTGAATACGCAGTATTTT.

The rearrangement joins TRBV21-1 to TRBJ1-3; the DNA was not used to check the table's D call, TRBD1. TRBV21-1 corresponds to a pseudogene. The CDR3 loop spans 15 amino acids. The CDR3 DNA is TGTGCCAGCAGCCAAGTGAGACAGGCCGAAAACACCATATATTTT. Protein: CASSQVRQAENTIYF.

This chain connects TRBV30 to TRBJ1-2; maybe TRBD1 (6 bases). Trimming shortened V by 8 bases and J by 2 bases, and 15 bases separated the two germline ends. Germline loops: CDR1 GTSNPN, CDR2 SVGIG (reference sequence). This CDR3 contains 13 residues. CDR3 in DNA: TGTGCCGGAGAGGGTCAGGGGAACTATGGCTACACCTTC. Protein sequence: CAGEGQGNYGYTF.

This chain uses TRBV6-5 with TRBJ1-1; possible D gene TRBD1, 5 bases. Germline CDR1 reads MNHEY; CDR2 reads SVGAGI. The CDR3 length is 9 residues. V was trimmed by 8 bases and J by 10 bases, leaving 8 bases between them. In DNA, the CDR3 is TGTGCCAGCGGGGACTTAGCTTTCTTT. Its protein product is CASGDLAFF.

DNA of the CDR3: TGTGCCAGCAGCGTAGGCGGGGCCAGCACAGATACGCAGTATTTT. It encodes CASSVGGASTDTQYF. The chain joins TRBV9 to TRBJ2-3; the D gene is possibly TRBD2 (6 bases). The V end lost 0 bases, the J end lost 0 bases, and 8 bases lay between the germline ends. CDR1 is SGDLS, CDR2 YYNGEE, per germline. CDR3 size: 15 residues. The entire variable domain, with the rest obtained from reference TRBV9 and TRBJ2-3, is as follows: DSGVTQTPKHLITATGQRVTLRCSPRSGDLSVYWYQQSLDQGLQFLIQYYNGEERAKGNILERFSAQQFPDLHSELNLSSLELGDSALYFCASSVGGASTDTQYFGPGTRLTVL.

The chain joins TRBV28 to TRBJ1-5; D might be TRBD1 (6 bases). CDR3 size: 13 residues. Per the germline V gene, CDR1 is MDHEN and CDR2 is SYDVKM. Trimming removed 3 bases from V and 5 bases from J, with 8 bases in between. CDR3 amino acids: CASSFRGYQPQHF. The CDR3 region has the DNA TGTGCCAGCAGTTTCAGGGGATATCAGCCCCAGCATTTT.

This chain joins TRBV7-9 and TRBJ2-5, with 12 bases matching TRBD2. Germline CDR1 and CDR2: SEHNR and FQNEAQ (reference sequence). This CDR3 contains 15 residues. After removal of 4 bases from V and 5 bases from J, the junction contained 5 bases not matched to a gene. The chain's CDR3 is CASSYPGTSGETQYF. The DNA of the CDR3 is TGTGCCAGCAGCTATCCCGGGACTAGCGGGGAGACCCAGTACTTC. Full variable domain (rest looked up from reference TRBV7-9 and TRBJ2-5): DTGVSQNPRHKITKRGQNVTFRCDPISEHNRLYWYRQTLGQGPEFLTYFQNEAQLEKSRLLSDRFSAERPKGSFSTLEIQRTEQGDSAMYLCASSYPGTSGETQYFGPGTRLLVL.

The V gene is TRBV6-6, the J gene TRBJ1-1, with 9 bases matching TRBD1. Trimming removed 6 bases from V and 5 bases from J; junction bases left unmatched: 4. The CDR3 runs to 13 residues. Germline CDR1 reads MNHNY; CDR2 reads SVGAGI (reference sequence). DNA of the CDR3: TGTGCCAGCAGACAGGGGGCTTGGACTGAAGCTTTCTTT. Translated, it gives CASRQGAWTEAFF.

A note on this clone: Other DNA sequences in the same sample also yield this CDR3. The chain uses TRBV4-2 and TRBJ2-5; 12 bases agree with TRBD2. The germline V gene encodes CDR1 LGHNA and CDR2 YNFKEQ. CDR3 length: 14 residues. Trimming took 3 bases from V and 5 from J; bases not matched to a gene: 1. The CDR3 loop is CASSQGTSGETQYF. For the CDR3, the DNA is TGTGCCAGCAGCCAGGGGACTAGCGGGGAGACCCAGTACTTC.

The V gene is TRBV7-2, the J gene TRBJ2-7; 8 bases map to TRBD2. The CDR3 consists of 15 residues. CDR1 and CDR2 from the germline V gene are SGHTA and FQGNSA. V lost 0 bases, J lost 2 bases, and 3 bases stayed unmatched. The CDR3 here is CASSLALAGTYEQYF. CDR3 nucleotides: TGTGCCAGCAGCTTAGCCCTAGCGGGCACCTACGAGCAGTACTTC.

The genes are TRBV11-2 and TRBJ2-1; no definite D call. CDR1 is SGHAT, CDR2 FQNNGV, per germline. V shed 6 bases and J shed 0 bases, with 12 bases lying between them. The CDR3 length is 15 residues. CDR3 sequence reads: CASRPGTSSYNEQFF. In DNA form, the CDR3 reads TGTGCCAGCAGGCCAGGAACCAGCTCCTACAATGAGCAGTTCTTC.